The rows below give T cell receptor beta chains drawn from one sample of a study of OX40 agonist ivuxolimab in advanced cancers. Produced via immunoSEQ multiplex PCR; TCRdb's table is partial and in-frame only. This sample has more than 60,000 clones; about 80% occur once, and the top ten carry about 4.1%. The sequencing here drew on CD4+ or CD8+ T cells sorted from blood, taken in a trial of the OX40 agonist ivuxolimab. The receptors come from an adult with an advanced solid tumor such as melanoma, head and neck, liver or kidney cancer. Each CDR3 is given with its conserved first and last residue. A D gene is named only where the DNA matches it firmly. Clone size is not always given. Where it is, it says once, few, many or a class for expanded clones.

D gene	clone size	V gene	J gene	CDR3 length	CDR3 protein	CDR3 DNA
TRBD1	-	TRBV5-1	TRBJ1-6	14	CASSWDRVISPLHF	TGCGCCAGCAGCTGGGACAGGGTTATTTCACCCCTCCACTTT
-	-	TRBV6-1	TRBJ1-1	14	CASSSSRAGTEAFF	TGTGCCAGCAGTTCCAGCAGGGCCGGAACTGAAGCTTTCTTT
TRBD2	once	TRBV4-1	TRBJ2-3	15	CASSQSALAGDTQYF	TGCGCCAGCAGCCAGTCAGCACTAGCGGGGGACACGCAGTATTTT
-	-	TRBV7-2	TRBJ1-3	14	CASSPPPSGNTIYF	TGTGCCAGCAGCCCCCCCCCGTCTGGAAACACCATATATTTT
TRBD1	once	TRBV5-1	TRBJ1-3	16	CASRPADRGSGNTIYF	TGCGCCAGCAGGCCGGCTGACAGGGGCTCTGGAAACACCATATATTTT
-	-	TRBV5-6	TRBJ1-3	16	CASSFTGTDSGNTIYF	TGTGCCAGCAGCTTCACCGGGACGGACTCTGGAAACACCATATATTTT
-	-	TRBV5-1	TRBJ2-6	14	CASTTSAGANVLTF	TGCGCCAGCACCACCTCAGCTGGGGCCAACGTCCTGACTTTC
-	-	TRBV10-3	TRBJ1-6	15	CAIRNSGGQDSPLHF	TGTGCCATCAGGAACTCGGGGGGGCAGGATTCACCCCTCCACTTT
TRBD2	-	TRBV28	TRBJ2-3	14	CASIMGGTTDTQYF	TGTGCCAGCATCATGGGGGGGACCACAGATACGCAGTATTTT
-	once	TRBV7-2	TRBJ1-2	13	CASSSGPKYGYTF	TGTGCCAGCAGCTCGGGACCGAAGTATGGCTACACCTTC
-	once	TRBV18	TRBJ1-4	14	CASSPRQTNEKLFF	TGTGCCAGCTCACCCCGACAGACTAATGAAAAACTGTTTTTT
-	-	TRBV15	TRBJ2-5	15	CATSGRGGSQETQYF	TGTGCCACCAGCGGAAGAGGGGGGTCCCAAGAGACCCAGTACTTC
-	-	TRBV19	TRBJ1-3	15	CASFGSRGSGNTIYF	TGTGCCAGTTTCGGGAGCAGAGGCTCTGGAAACACCATATATTTT
-	few	TRBV27	TRBJ2-3	16	CASSFQSFSLPDTQYF	TGTGCCAGCAGTTTTCAAAGCTTCTCCCTCCCAGATACGCAGTATTTT
-	-	TRBV4-1	TRBJ2-2	15	CASSQGPANTGELFF	TGCGCCAGCAGCCAAGGCCCAGCGAACACCGGGGAGCTGTTTTTT
-	-	TRBV29-1	TRBJ1-1	13	CSVAGLPNTEAFF	TGCAGCGTAGCCGGGCTCCCGAACACTGAAGCTTTCTTT
-	-	TRBV5-1	TRBJ2-7	15	CASSVAGTPGDEQYF	TGCGCCAGCAGCGTGGCAGGGACCCCGGGGGACGAGCAGTACTTC
-	-	TRBV6-1	TRBJ1-2	13	CASTSASPGGYTF	TGTGCCAGCACCAGTGCCAGTCCCGGTGGCTACACCTTC
-	few	TRBV5-3	TRBJ1-1	16	CARSLEGVLGNTEAFF	TGTGCCAGAAGCTTGGAAGGGGTACTGGGGAACACTGAAGCTTTCTTT
TRBD1	few	TRBV19	TRBJ1-1	15	CASNTMDRAIPEAFF	TGTGCCAGCAACACCATGGACAGGGCTATTCCTGAAGCTTTCTTT
-	-	TRBV6-1	TRBJ1-1	13	CASSDGKNTEAFF	TGTGCCAGCAGTGATGGGAAGAACACTGAAGCTTTCTTT
-	-	TRBV6-1	TRBJ1-5	15	CASSEVGATNQPQHF	TGTGCCAGCAGTGAAGTGGGAGCTACCAATCAGCCCCAGCATTTT
-	-	TRBV5-1	TRBJ1-3	17	CASSLVDPSPAGNTIYF	TGCGCCAGCAGCTTGGTGGACCCTTCCCCCGCTGGAAACACCATATATTTT
TRBD1	-	TRBV5-4	TRBJ1-1	14	CASSQGWDSSEAFF	TGCGCCAGCAGCCAAGGCTGGGACAGCTCTGAAGCTTTCTTT
-	-	TRBV5-1	TRBJ2-2	13	CASSFRNTGELFF	TGCGCCAGCAGCTTCCGGAACACCGGGGAGCTGTTTTTT
TRBD2	-	TRBV6-4	TRBJ2-2	13	CASRGGLAGELFF	TGTGCCAGCAGGGGTGGACTAGCCGGGGAGCTGTTTTTT
-	-	TRBV6-5	TRBJ1-2	14	CASSYGGRRGGYTF	TGTGCCAGCAGTTACGGTGGCAGAAGGGGAGGCTACACCTTC
-	-	TRBV19	TRBJ2-5	13	CASSRDKRETQYF	TGTGCCAGTAGCCGGGACAAGCGAGAGACCCAGTACTTC
-	-	TRBV28	TRBJ1-5	17	CASRQIKENFSNQPQHF	TGTGCCAGCAGACAAATTAAAGAGAATTTTAGCAATCAGCCCCAGCATTTT
-	-	TRBV29-1	TRBJ2-1	12	CSVDGSGDEQFF	TGCAGCGTCGATGGGTCCGGGGATGAGCAGTTCTTC
-	-	TRBV6-1	TRBJ1-1	13	CASTWTTLPEAFF	TGTGCCAGCACGTGGACAACTCTGCCTGAAGCTTTCTTT
-	-	TRBV11-2	TRBJ2-5	15	CASSLEGPYQETQYF	TGTGCCAGCAGCTTAGAGGGTCCTTATCAAGAGACCCAGTACTTC
-	-	TRBV28	TRBJ1-3	15	CASSPPRRAGNTIYF	TGTGCCAGCAGTCCACCGCGACGGGCAGGAAACACCATATATTTT
TRBD1	-	TRBV9	TRBJ1-6	14	CASSVTGGDSPLHF	TGTGCCAGCAGCGTCACAGGGGGTGATTCACCCCTCCACTTT
TRBD1	-	TRBV5-1	TRBJ2-4	17	CASSLSTGGLAKNIQYF	TGCGCCAGCAGCTTGAGTACAGGGGGCTTAGCCAAAAACATTCAGTACTTC
TRBD2	-	TRBV4-2	TRBJ2-1	17	CASSQGGMAGVYNEQFF	TGTGCCAGCAGCCAGGGAGGGATGGCGGGGGTCTACAATGAGCAGTTCTTC
TRBD1	-	TRBV18	TRBJ1-5	15	CASVQGGHSNQPQHF	TGTGCCAGCGTACAGGGGGGCCATAGCAATCAGCCCCAGCATTTT
TRBD1	-	TRBV6-5	TRBJ1-2	15	CASKTGGGGNYGYTF	TGTGCCAGCAAAACAGGGGGCGGAGGTAACTATGGCTACACCTTC
-	-	TRBV5-6	TRBJ1-3	16	CASSWGFPPSGNTIYF	TGTGCCAGCAGCTGGGGATTTCCTCCCTCTGGAAACACCATATATTTT
TRBD2	-	TRBV10-3	TRBJ2-5	16	CAISDGTSGGFETQYF	TGTGCCATCAGTGACGGGACTAGCGGGGGATTTGAGACCCAGTACTTC
-	-	TRBV7-2	TRBJ2-7	15	CASRVQTVIPYEQYF	TGTGCCAGCAGGGTTCAGACGGTTATCCCCTACGAGCAGTACTTC
-	-	TRBV28	TRBJ2-4	15	CASSPTGTSKNIQYF	TGTGCCAGCAGTCCGACAGGAACGTCCAAAAACATTCAGTACTTC
-	-	TRBV6-5	TRBJ2-6	15	CASRVGGSGANVLTF	TGTGCCAGCAGAGTGGGGGGCTCTGGGGCCAACGTCCTGACTTTC
-	-	TRBV14	TRBJ2-5	15	CASSLLGRTQETQYF	TGTGCCAGCAGCCTCTTGGGACGGACCCAAGAGACCCAGTACTTC
-	-	TRBV7-3	TRBJ2-4	13	CASSLQAWTEQYF	TGTGCCAGCAGCTTACAGGCCTGGACAGAGCAGTACTTC